This is a list of T cell receptor beta chains from one sample in a study of response to subunit inactivated influenza vaccine. TCRdb re-analysed the RT-PCR reads in MiXCR, keeping a single row per CDR3 protein. The sample includes around 200,000 distinct CDR3 sequences, nearly 9.5% seen only once; the top ten take 11%. Sequencing was performed on non-naive T cells sorted from PBMCs, taken on the day of vaccination. These receptors came from a middle-aged man who received an inactivated influenza vaccine. CDR3s include the opening cysteine and the closing phenylalanine or tryptophan. A D gene is named only where the DNA matches it firmly. The size field is filled for only some rows; it gives once, few, many or a size class.

>TRBV11-2|few|.|TRBJ2-3
CASSFRRLDPTDTQYF
TGTGCCAGCAGCTTCCGCCGTCTGGATCCCACAGATACGCAGTATTTT
>TRBV5-1|.|.|TRBJ1-5
CASSLGTGWPQHF
TGCGCCAGCAGCTTGGGGACTGGGTGGCCCCAGCATTTT
>TRBV18|.|TRBD1|TRBJ2-7
CASSRDRDHEQYF
TGTGCCAGCTCGCGGGACAGGGACCACGAGCAGTACTTC
>TRBV5-6|many|.|TRBJ2-3
CASCQRSTDTQYF
TGTGCCAGCTGCCAGAGGAGCACAGATACGCAGTATTTT
>TRBV5-1|many|.|TRBJ2-5
CASSLGHMEETQYF
TGCGCCAGCAGCTTAGGACATATGGAAGAGACCCAGTACTTC
>TRBV19|.|.|TRBJ2-1
CASSMTTWGSGEQFF
TGTGCCAGTAGTATGACAACCTGGGGTTCGGGGGAGCAGTTCTTC
>TRBV12-3/TRBV12-4|many|.|TRBJ2-7
CASSLQGGFPYEQYF
TGTGCCAGCAGTTTGCAGGGTGGGTTTCCCTACGAGCAGTACTTC
>TRBV2|few|TRBD1|TRBJ1-4
CASSRSGTGDGKLFF
TGTGCCAGCAGTAGATCCGGGACAGGGGACGGAAAACTGTTTTTT
>TRBV7-8|few|.|TRBJ1-2
CASSPGLVYGYTF
TGTGCCAGCAGCCCCGGACTGGTCTATGGCTACACCTTC
>TRBV29-1|many|.|TRBJ1-1
CSSSTATNTEAFF
TGCAGCTCCTCGACAGCCACGAACACTGAAGCTTTCTTT
>TRBV18|.|TRBD1|TRBJ2-5
CASSPPTGGSTLYF
TGTGCCAGCTCACCACCGACAGGGGGCTCTACCTTATACTTC
>TRBV6-5|many|.|TRBJ1-6
CASSYGTWGPSYNSPLHF
TGTGCCAGCAGTTACGGGACTTGGGGGCCCTCCTATAATTCACCCCTCCACTTT
>TRBV11-2|.|.|TRBJ2-6
CASSLGELSGANVLTF
TGTGCCAGCAGCTTGGGGGAGCTCTCTGGGGCCAACGTCCTGACTTTC
>TRBV2|few|TRBD1|TRBJ1-2
CASKAGGDYGYTF
TGTGCCAGCAAAGCAGGGGGAGACTATGGCTACACCTTC
>TRBV12-5|.|.|TRBJ2-3
CASARGGGTDTQYF
TGTGCTAGTGCTCGTGGCGGGGGCACAGATACGCAGTATTTT
>TRBV28|many|.|TRBJ2-5
CASSFSQYQETQYF
TGTGCCAGCAGTTTTTCACAATACCAAGAGACCCAGTACTTC
>TRBV6-5|many|TRBD2|TRBJ2-1
CASSYVQREFNEQFF
TGTGCCAGCAGTTACGTCCAGCGGGAGTTCAATGAGCAGTTCTTC
>TRBV6-2/TRBV6-3|.|.|TRBJ2-7
CASGGRYGGEQYF
TGTGCCAGCGGGGGCCGCTACGGAGGCGAGCAGTACTTC
>TRBV28|few|.|TRBJ1-2
CASSTGQNLMGYTF
TGTGCCAGCAGTACTGGACAGAACCTTATGGGCTACACCTTC
>TRBV20-1|few|.|TRBJ2-1
CSANRAIYNEQFF
TGCAGTGCTAACAGAGCCATCTACAATGAGCAGTTCTTC